The present TCR beta chain was sequenced within a study of blood T cell repertoires in COVID-19. The repertoire was sequenced with immunoSEQ multiplex PCR; TCRdb's copy has only in-frame clones and lacks some. This sample carries 120,000 to 150,000 clones, around 86% of them seen once, and the ten largest clones take less than 45%. Sequences were obtained from peripheral blood. This sequence originates from a man between 50 and 59 years old who had recovered from COVID-19.

CDR3 protein: CASSLAATGTYEQYF. The CDR3 DNA follows: TGCGCCAGCAGCTTGGCCGCGACAGGGACCTACGAGCAGTACTTC. This chain uses TRBV5-1 with TRBJ2-7, with 7 bases fitting TRBD1. Trimming removed 0 bases from V and 2 bases from J; junction bases left unmatched: 5. This CDR3 region has 15 residues. Germline lookup yields CDR1 SGHRS and CDR2 YFSETQ.